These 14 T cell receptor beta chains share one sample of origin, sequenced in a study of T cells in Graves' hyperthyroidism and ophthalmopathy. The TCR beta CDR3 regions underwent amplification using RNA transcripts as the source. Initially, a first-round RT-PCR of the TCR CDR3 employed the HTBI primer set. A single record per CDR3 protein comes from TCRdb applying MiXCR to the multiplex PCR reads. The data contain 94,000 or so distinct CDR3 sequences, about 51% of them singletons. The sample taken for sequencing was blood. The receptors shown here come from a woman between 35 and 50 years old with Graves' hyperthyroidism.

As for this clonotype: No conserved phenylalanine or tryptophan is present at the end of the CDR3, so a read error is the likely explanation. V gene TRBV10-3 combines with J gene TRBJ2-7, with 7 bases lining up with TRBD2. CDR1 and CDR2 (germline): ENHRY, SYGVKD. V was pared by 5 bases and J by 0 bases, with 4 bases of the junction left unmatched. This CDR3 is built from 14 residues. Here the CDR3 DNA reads TGTGCCATCAGTCCTGGCGGGAGCTCCTACGAGCAGTACCTC. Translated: CAISPGGSSYEQYL.

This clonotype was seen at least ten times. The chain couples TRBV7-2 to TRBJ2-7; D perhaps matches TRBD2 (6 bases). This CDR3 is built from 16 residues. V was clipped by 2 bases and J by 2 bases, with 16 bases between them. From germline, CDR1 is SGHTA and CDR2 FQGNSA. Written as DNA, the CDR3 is TGTGCCAGCAGCTTAAGCACTAGCTCCAGTACCTACGAGCAGTACTTC. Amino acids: CASSLSTSSSTYEQYF.

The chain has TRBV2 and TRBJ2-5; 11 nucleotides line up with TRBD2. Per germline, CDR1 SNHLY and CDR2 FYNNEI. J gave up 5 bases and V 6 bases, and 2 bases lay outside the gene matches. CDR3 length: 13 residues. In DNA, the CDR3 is TGTGCCAGCAGACCTAGCGGGAGGGAGACCCAGTACTTC. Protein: CASRPSGRETQYF.

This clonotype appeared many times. The CDR3 reads CAWNEAFF. The CDR3 DNA is TGTGCCTGGAATGAAGCTTTCTTT. This sequence joins TRBV30 and TRBJ1-1, with unresolved D. Germline CDR1 reads GTSNPN; CDR2 reads SVGIG (reference sequence). Trimming left V 4 bases short and J 7 bases short, with 1 base between. The CDR3 contains 8 residues.

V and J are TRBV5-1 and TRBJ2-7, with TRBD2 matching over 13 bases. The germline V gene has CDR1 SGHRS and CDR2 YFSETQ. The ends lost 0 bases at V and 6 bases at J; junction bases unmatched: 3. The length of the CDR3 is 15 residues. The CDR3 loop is CASSLVRTSGSEQYF. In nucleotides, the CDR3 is TGCGCCAGCAGCTTGGTCCGGACTAGCGGGAGCGAGCAGTACTTC.

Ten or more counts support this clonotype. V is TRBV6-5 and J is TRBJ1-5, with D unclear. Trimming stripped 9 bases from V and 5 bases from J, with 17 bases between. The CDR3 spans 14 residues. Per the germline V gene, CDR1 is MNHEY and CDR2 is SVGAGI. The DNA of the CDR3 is TGTGCCAGTGGGGAGGATGGGTTCTATCAGCCCCAGCATTTT. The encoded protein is CASGEDGFYQPQHF.

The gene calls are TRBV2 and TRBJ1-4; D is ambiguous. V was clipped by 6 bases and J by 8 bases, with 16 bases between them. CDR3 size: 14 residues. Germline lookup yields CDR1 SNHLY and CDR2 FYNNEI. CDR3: CASRADYEQEKLFF. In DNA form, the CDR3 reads TGTGCCAGCAGGGCAGACTACGAGCAGGAAAAACTGTTTTTT.

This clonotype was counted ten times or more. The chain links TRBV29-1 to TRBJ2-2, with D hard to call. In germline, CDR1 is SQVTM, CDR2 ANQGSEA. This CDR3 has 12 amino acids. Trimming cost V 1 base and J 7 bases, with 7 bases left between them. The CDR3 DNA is TGCAGCGTTGAAGTGGGTGGCGGGGAGCTGTTTTTT. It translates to CSVEVGGGELFF.

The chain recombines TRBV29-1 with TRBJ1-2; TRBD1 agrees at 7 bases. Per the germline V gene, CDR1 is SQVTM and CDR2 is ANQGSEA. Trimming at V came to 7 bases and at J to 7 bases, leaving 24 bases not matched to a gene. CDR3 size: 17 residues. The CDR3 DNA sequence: TGCAGCGCCCCATTCGGGGCAGGGGGAGGCAGCGGAGGTGGCTACACCTTC. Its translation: CSAPFGAGGGSGGGYTF.

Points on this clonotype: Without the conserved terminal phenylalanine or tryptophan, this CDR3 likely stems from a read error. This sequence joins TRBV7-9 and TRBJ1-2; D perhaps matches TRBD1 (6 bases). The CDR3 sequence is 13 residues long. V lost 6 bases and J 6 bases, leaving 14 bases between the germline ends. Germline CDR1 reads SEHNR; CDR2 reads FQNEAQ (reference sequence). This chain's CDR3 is CASSFSGVNGYTS. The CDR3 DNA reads TGTGCCAGCAGTTTTTCAGGGGTGAATGGCTACACCTCC.

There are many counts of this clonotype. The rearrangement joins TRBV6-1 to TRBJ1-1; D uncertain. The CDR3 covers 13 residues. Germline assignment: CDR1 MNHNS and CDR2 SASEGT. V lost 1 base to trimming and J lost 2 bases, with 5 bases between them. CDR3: CASSEEVNTEAFF. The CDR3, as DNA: TGTGCCAGCAGTGAAGAGGTCAACACTGAAGCTTTCTTT.

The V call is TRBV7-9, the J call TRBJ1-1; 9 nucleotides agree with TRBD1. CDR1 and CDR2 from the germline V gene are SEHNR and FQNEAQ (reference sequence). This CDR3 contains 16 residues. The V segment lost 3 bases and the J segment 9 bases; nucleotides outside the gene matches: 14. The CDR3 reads CASSLDLTGGAPKAFF. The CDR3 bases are TGTGCCAGCAGCTTGGATCTGACAGGGGGTGCCCCGAAAGCTTTCTTT.

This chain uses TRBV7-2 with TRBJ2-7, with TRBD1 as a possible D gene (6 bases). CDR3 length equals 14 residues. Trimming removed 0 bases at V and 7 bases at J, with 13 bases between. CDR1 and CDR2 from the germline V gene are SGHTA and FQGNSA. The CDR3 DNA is TGTGCCAGCAGCTTAGCGCTGGGGGCGGCGGAGCAGTACTTC. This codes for CASSLALGAAEQYF.

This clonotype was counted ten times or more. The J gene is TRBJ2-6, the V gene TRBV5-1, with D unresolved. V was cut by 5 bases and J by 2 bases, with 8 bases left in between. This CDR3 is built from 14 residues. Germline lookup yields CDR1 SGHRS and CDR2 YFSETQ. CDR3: CASRSLPGANVLTF. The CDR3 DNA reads TGCGCCAGCAGATCCCTCCCTGGGGCCAACGTCCTGACTTTC.